This T cell receptor beta chain was sequenced in a study of blood T cell repertoires in COVID-19. Across the study: PBMCs, B-cell-depleted T cells, or T cells provided the cDNA or gDNA that made up the material.

Trimming stripped 0 bases from V and 5 bases from J, with 11 bases between. CDR1 and CDR2 (germline): LGHDT, YNNKEL (reference sequence). This CDR3 region has 16 residues. Profiled with immunoSEQ multiplex PCR; TCRdb holds only in-frame clones, not every one. This sample has some 110,000 clones, with over 75% found just once. V and J are TRBV3-1 (or the pseudogene TRBV3-2) and TRBJ1-6; a weak D match, TRBD1 (5 bases). This TCR was sampled from a man between 45 and 60 years old with acute or convalescent COVID-19. Sample: peripheral blood. The CDR3 DNA reads TGTGCCAGCAGCCAAGATTCGGGGGAGGATAATTCACCCCTCCACTTT. Translated: CASSQDSGEDNSPLHF.